This entry lists 24 T cell receptor beta chains sequenced from one sample in a study of blood T cell repertoires in COVID-19 (dated by TCRdb to 2020 to 2021). Libraries were built with the immunoSEQ multiplex PCR assay. TCRdb mirrors the immuneACCESS table, restricted to in-frame sequences. Some clones are absent from its copies; in checked studies, under half trace to an unresolved V gene, and the reason for the others is unknown. For this sample the table gives more than 80,000 clones, of which approximately 89% were detected only once. More than 9.5% of the sample lies in the top ten. Sequencing used peripheral blood. Source of these receptors: a man older than 75 with acute or convalescent COVID-19.

This clone was observed a few times. This chain connects TRBV11-3 to TRBJ2-3; 8 bases line up with TRBD2. The V segment lost 1 base and the J segment 2 bases; nucleotides outside the gene matches: 11. This CDR3 contains 18 residues. The V gene's germline CDR1 is SGHNT and CDR2 YENEEA. CDR3: CASSLGSLAGGVTDTQYF. Here the CDR3 DNA reads TGTGCCAGCAGCTTAGGATCCCTTGCCGGGGGGGTCACAGATACGCAGTATTTT.

The chain recombines TRBV24-1 with TRBJ2-7; 11 bases match TRBD2. The ends lost 2 bases at V and 4 bases at J; junction bases unmatched: 3. The CDR3 extends over 15 amino acids. Germline-derived CDR1 and CDR2 are KGHDR and SFDVKD. CDR3 region: CATSDSRTSGYEQYF. The CDR3 DNA sequence: TGTGCCACCAGTGATTCCCGGACTAGCGGGTACGAGCAGTACTTC.

This chain joins TRBV5-4 and TRBJ2-2, with 9 bases fitting TRBD1. CDR1 and CDR2 (germline): SGHNT, YYREEE (reference sequence). The V and J ends lost 4 bases and 5 bases, in that order; junction bases with no gene match: 9. This CDR3 is built from 16 residues. Here the CDR3 DNA reads TGTGCCAGCAGCGAGCCGGGACAGGGTGGAACCGGGGAGCTGTTTTTT. It specifies CASSEPGQGGTGELFF.

This clone came up a few times. V is TRBV29-1 and J is TRBJ2-7; 10 bases are a match to TRBD2. After removal of 4 bases from V and 4 bases from J, the junction contained 4 bases not matched to a gene. The germline gives CDR1 SQVTM, CDR2 ANQGSEA. The CDR3 spans 13 residues. CDR3 in DNA: TGCAGCGTTGTTCAGCGGGAGGGATACGAGCAGTACTTC. As protein: CSVVQREGYEQYF.

This chain links TRBV4-2 with TRBJ2-7, with 9 nucleotides matching TRBD1. The CDR3 has 15 amino acids. Losses at the gene ends were 4 bases for V and 0 bases for J; bases not matched to a gene: 4. Per germline, CDR1 LGHNA and CDR2 YNFKEQ. CDR3: CASSRRQGDSYEQYF. CDR3 in DNA: TGTGCCAGCAGCCGCAGACAGGGGGACTCCTACGAGCAGTACTTC.

The gene calls are TRBV6-2 or TRBV6-3 and TRBJ2-7; 10 bases line up with TRBD1. This CDR3 region has 15 residues. After removal of 6 bases from V and 2 bases from J, the junction contained 7 bases not matched to a gene. CDR1 is MNHEY, CDR2 SVGEGT, per germline. The CDR3 region has the DNA TGTGCCAGCAGCCCCCCCGGGACAGGGGCCTACGAGCAGTACTTC. This translates into CASSPPGTGAYEQYF.

The CDR3 sequence: CASSQGLLFLEPKRMNTEAFF. The CDR3 DNA reads TGCGCCAGCAGCCAAGGGCTTCTATTTTTGGAACCCAAGCGCATGAACACTGAAGCTTTCTTT. V usage is TRBV4-1 and J usage is TRBJ1-1; no clear D gene. The CDR3 covers 21 residues. CDR1 MGHRA and CDR2 YSYEKL come from the germline V gene. Trimming stripped 1 base from V and 0 bases from J, with 27 bases between.

The rearrangement joins TRBV5-1 to TRBJ1-1; D not resolved. Trimming took 4 bases from V and 1 from J, leaving 14 bases between them. The V gene's germline CDR1 is SGHRS and CDR2 YFSETQ. This CDR3 has 15 amino acids. CDR3 sequence (DNA): TGCGCCAGCAGCGCCACCCAGATGCCGAACACTGAAGCTTTCTTT. Amino acid sequence: CASSATQMPNTEAFF.

This chain joins TRBV7-3 and TRBJ2-7; possible D gene TRBD2, 6 bases. The CDR3 spans 13 residues. Trimming cost V 7 bases and J 6 bases, with 16 bases left between them. Germline V gene sequence: CDR1 SGHTA, CDR2 FQGTGA. CDR3 DNA sequence: TGTGCCAGCAACCCGAACGGGAGAGGCGAGCAGTACTTC. Residues: CASNPNGRGEQYF.

In this sample, this clone turned up once. The J gene is TRBJ2-5, the V gene TRBV5-4; D possibly corresponds to TRBD2 (5 bases). Germline CDR1 and CDR2: SGHNT and YYREEE (reference sequence). CDR3 length: 11 residues. With 10 bases removed from V and 4 bases from J, the gap between germline ends came to 11 bases. In DNA form, the CDR3 reads TGTGCCTGTCCCGAGGGAGAGACCCAGTACTTC. This encodes CACPEGETQYF.

This chain joins TRBV7-9 and TRBJ1-6; weak D call: TRBD1 (5 bases). Germline V lookup: CDR1 SEHNR, CDR2 FQNEAQ (reference sequence). This CDR3 comprises 12 residues. The V end was cut by 7 bases, the J end by 9 bases, with 10 bases between. The DNA of the CDR3 is TGTGCCAGCACCGGACACGGTTCACCCCTCCACTTT. This encodes CASTGHGSPLHF. The complete variable domain, with remaining parts taken from reference TRBV7-9 and TRBJ1-6, reads DTGVSQNPRHKITKRGQNVTFRCDPISEHNRLYWYRQTLGQGPEFLTYFQNEAQLEKSRLLSDRFSAERPKGSFSTLEIQRTEQGDSAMYLCASTGHGSPLHFGNGTRLTVT.

The V call is TRBV5-6, the J call TRBJ1-6; 7 nucleotides match TRBD1. The J segment lost 0 bases and the V segment lost 8 bases, leaving 2 bases of the junction unmatched. Germline assignment: CDR1 SGHDT and CDR2 YYEEEE. CDR3 length equals 14 residues. In DNA form, the CDR3 reads TGTGCCAGTCAGGGGGACTCCTATAATTCACCCCTCCACTTT. It is translated as CASQGDSYNSPLHF.

The chain joins TRBV7-2 to TRBJ2-4; TRBD2 aligns across 9 bases. The V segment lost 1 base and the J segment 6 bases; nucleotides outside the gene matches: 4. Germline lookup yields CDR1 SGHTA and CDR2 FQGNSA. The CDR3 covers 15 residues. CDR3 in DNA: TGTGCCAGCAGCTTAGGTCCTAGCGGGGTAAACATTCAGTACTTC. Protein: CASSLGPSGVNIQYF.

The rearrangement uses TRBV23-1 and TRBJ2-2; D might be TRBD1 (6 bases). TRBV23-1 is recorded as an ORF, its role being uncertain. Trimming removed 3 bases from V and 3 bases from J, with 23 bases in between. The CDR3 is 19 amino acids. Written as DNA, the CDR3 is TGCGCCAGCAGTCATATAGAGGAGTTGGGGACACTCTACACCGGGGAGCTGTTTTTT. Translating gives CASSHIEELGTLYTGELFF.

This chain links TRBV6-5 with TRBJ1-5; 8 bases line up with TRBD1. Trimming cost V 6 bases and J 5 bases; bases outside gene matches: 6. CDR3 size: 14 residues. CDR1 is MNHEY and CDR2 is SVGAGI in the germline V gene. CDR3 sequence: CASRGGRGHQPQHF. CDR3 in DNA: TGTGCCAGCAGGGGAGGCAGGGGGCATCAGCCCCAGCATTTT.

V gene TRBV30 combines with J gene TRBJ1-5; D may be TRBD1 (6 bases). Looked up from germline, CDR1 is GTSNPN and CDR2 is SVGIG (reference sequence). The CDR3 runs 12 residues. The V end was cut by 5 bases, the J end by 2 bases, with 7 bases between. In DNA form, the CDR3 reads TGTGCCTGGTCAGGGGGCAATCAGCCCCAGCATTTT. Its protein is CAWSGGNQPQHF.

This chain uses TRBV19 with TRBJ2-6; D not resolved. There are 14 residues in the CDR3. V dropped 6 bases and J dropped 0 bases, with 6 bases sitting between them. Germline loops: CDR1 LNHDA, CDR2 SQIVND (reference sequence). CDR3 amino acids: CASRTVSGANVLTF. DNA for the CDR3: TGTGCCAGTAGGACTGTCTCTGGGGCCAACGTCCTGACTTTC.

The gene calls are TRBV3-1 (or the pseudogene TRBV3-2) and TRBJ1-5; D is possibly TRBD1 (6 bases). The V end lost 1 base, the J end lost 3 bases, and 10 bases lay between the germline ends. There are 15 residues in the CDR3. Germline-derived CDR1 and CDR2 are LGHDT and YNNKEL (reference sequence). The CDR3 bases are TGTGCCAGCAGCCAAGGAGGGGGTACCAATCAGCCCCAGCATTTT. This sequence encodes CASSQGGGTNQPQHF.

This chain links TRBV7-9 with TRBJ1-4; 7 bases align to TRBD1. CDR3 length: 15 amino acids. Germline loops: CDR1 SEHNR, CDR2 FQNEAQ (reference sequence). V lost 0 bases to trimming and J lost 3 bases; unmatched junction nucleotides: 1. This CDR3 is CASSLATGSNEKLFF. For the CDR3, the DNA is TGTGCCAGCAGCTTAGCGACAGGGTCTAATGAAAAACTGTTTTTT.

V gene TRBV10-2 combines with J gene TRBJ1-1; D is uncertain. The ends were cut back, 8 bases at V and 1 base at J, with 8 bases in the middle. The CDR3 contains 12 residues. From germline, CDR1 is WSHSY and CDR2 SAAADI. This chain's CDR3 is CASDRGNTEAFF. CDR3 DNA sequence: TGCGCCAGCGACCGAGGGAACACTGAAGCTTTCTTT.

This chain uses TRBV18 with TRBJ1-2, with D unresolved. Trimming pared 6 bases from V and 13 bases from J, leaving 21 bases between. The germline CDR1 and CDR2 sequences are KGHSH and LQKENI. The CDR3 extends over 13 amino acids. The CDR3 sequence: CASSPNRDSGFTF. In DNA form, the CDR3 reads TGTGCCAGCTCGCCTAACCGGGATTCAGGATTCACCTTC.

This chain uses TRBV30 with TRBJ1-4; D perhaps matches TRBD1 (6 bases). Trimming removed 7 bases from V and 2 bases from J, with 8 bases in between. This CDR3 is built from 12 residues. CDR1 GTSNPN and CDR2 SVGIG come from the germline V gene (reference sequence). CDR3 in amino acids: CALDSTNEKLFF. As DNA, the CDR3 is TGTGCCTTGGACAGCACTAATGAAAAACTGTTTTTT.

V and J are TRBV5-6 and TRBJ1-5, with 7 positions matching TRBD1. There are 14 residues in the CDR3. V was clipped by 2 bases and J by 6 bases; unmatched bases: 5. Per germline, CDR1 SGHDT and CDR2 YYEEEE. CDR3 residues: CASSFQGVSQPQHF. CDR3 nucleotides: TGTGCCAGCAGCTTCCAGGGGGTGTCTCAGCCCCAGCATTTT.

The V call is TRBV28, the J call TRBJ1-3; no clear D gene. Germline assignment: CDR1 MDHEN and CDR2 SYDVKM. This CDR3 region has 12 residues. Trimming removed 2 bases at V and 4 bases at J, with 3 bases between. The CDR3 sequence is CASSLQGNTIYF. DNA for the CDR3: TGTGCCAGCAGTTTACAGGGAAACACCATATATTTT.